These 8 T cell receptor beta chains share one sample of origin, sequenced in a study of tumor-infiltrating lymphocytes in primary liver carcinoma. Both blood RNA, taken from unsorted whole blood, and germline DNA were extracted. cDNA specific to TCR beta was made from approximately 0.55 ug of total RNA, with a constant-region primer employed for priming. For TCR beta, libraries were produced by three nested multiplex PCR rounds using slightly modified ARM-PCR. The first two PCR rounds, roughly 10 cycles each, used TRBV1-TRBV30 forward primers and a C-beta reverse primer. TCRdb recomputed calls from the multiplex PCR reads with MiXCR, one row per CDR3 protein. The data hold hundreds of thousands of distinct CDR3 sequences, with almost 60% observed a single time. Sequencing was done on a sample of peripheral blood. These receptors came from a woman aged 25 to 45 with primary liver carcinoma and hepatitis B virus infection.

The count of this clonotype is one. As the CDR3 is not closed by the conserved phenylalanine or tryptophan, this likely results from a read error. The DNA is omitted, as the CDR3 cannot be located on it reliably, and the CDR3 follows TCRdb's listing. V gene TRBV11-2 combines with J gene TRBJ2-7; the table's D gene call, TRBD1, was not cross checked with the DNA. Germline values: CDR1 SGHAT, CDR2 FQNNGV. The CDR3 totals 14 residues, both ends included. CDR3 amino acids: CASSQRDRFYEQHI.

This chain uses TRBV2 with TRBJ2-2; 14 bases map to TRBD2. CDR1 SNHLY and CDR2 FYNNEI come from the germline V gene. This CDR3 region has 17 residues. V dropped 6 bases and J dropped 8; count of bases not matched to a gene: 11. DNA for the CDR3: TGTGCCAGCAGAGACCCGACTAGCGGGAGGGCCTGGGGGGAGCTGTTTTTT. Translating gives CASRDPTSGRAWGELFF.

DNA of the CDR3: TGTGCCAGCAGTCAACCGACAGGGAATCCGCAGCCCCAGCATTTT. It is translated as CASSQPTGNPQPQHF. The chain uses TRBV6-6 and TRBJ1-5; 7 nucleotides agree with TRBD1. Germline CDR1 is MNHNY and CDR2 is SVGAGI (reference sequence). This CDR3 comprises 15 residues. J lost 7 bases, V lost 5 bases, and 11 bases had no gene match.

A note on this clonotype: This sequence may be a read error, since a much larger clone differs from it by one base. The rearrangement joins TRBV6-5 to TRBJ1-6; D is undetermined. The germline V gene has CDR1 MNHEY and CDR2 SVGAGI. The V end was cut by 8 bases, the J end by 9 bases, with 17 bases between. The CDR3 is 14 residues long. The CDR3 loop reads CASRHRNPISPLHF. The CDR3 DNA is TGTGCCAGCCGACATAGGAACCCGATTTCACCCCTCCACTTT.

Note on this clonotype: The CDR3 end shows no conserved phenylalanine or tryptophan, and so a read error is likely. The rearrangement joins TRBV11-2 to TRBJ1-2; TRBD1 might be the D (6 bases). Trimming shortened V by 5 bases and J by 8 bases, and 21 bases separated the two germline ends. Germline V gene sequence: CDR1 SGHAT, CDR2 FQNNGV. The CDR3 loop spans 15 amino acids. The CDR3 region is CASSLRDTGAGGYTL. In DNA form, the CDR3 reads TGTGCCAGCAGCCTAAGGGACACCGGGGCGGGAGGCTACACCTTG.

The chain has TRBV29-1 and TRBJ2-1; possible D gene TRBD2, 6 bases. Germline loops: CDR1 SQVTM, CDR2 ANQGSEA. Deletions cut 8 bases from V and 4 bases from J, with 15 bases between. CDR3 length equals 13 residues. CDR3 sequence: CSIGRHDYNEQFF. Here the CDR3 DNA reads TGCAGCATTGGGAGGCATGATTACAATGAGCAGTTCTTC.

This CDR3 is CASSSTGGSTYEQYF. As DNA, the CDR3 is TGTGCCAGCAGCTCGACTGGCGGTAGCACCTACGAGCAGTACTTC. The chain combines TRBV11-2 with TRBJ2-7; unclear D gene. This CDR3 region has 15 residues. In germline, CDR1 is SGHAT, CDR2 FQNNGV. The germline V and J ends were trimmed by 4 bases and 2 bases, with 15 bases remaining between them.

This clonotype was detected ten times or more. The V call is TRBV29-1, the J call TRBJ2-7, with TRBD2 as a possible D gene (5 bases). This CDR3 region has 12 residues. The germline gives CDR1 SQVTM, CDR2 ANQGSEA. Between the trimmed V and J ends, which lost 4 bases and 3 bases, there was a span of 10 bases. CDR3 in DNA: TGCAGCGTTGGGGAGAACATCTACGAGCAGTACTTC. Its translation: CSVGENIYEQYF.